What follows are 17 T cell receptor beta chains derived from one specimen sequenced in a study of blood T cell dynamics during melanoma immunotherapy. Study-level findings and limits: The most clonal sorted CD8+ subset, immune-effector cells, was closest to cell-free DNA CDR3 sequences.

For these receptors, no antigen is known. Generated by immunoSEQ multiplex PCR, the TCRdb table keeps only in-frame clones and is missing some. Counted here are 2,000 or so clones, more than 75% occurring once; the ten biggest clones make up 4.5% to 5%. Noted time point: week 3, after first cycle of checkpoint inhibitor. TIE cells were CD3+ CD4- CD8+ CD45RA- CD45RO-high CD27- CCR7- memory T cells. The sequencing here drew on CD8+ T cells from blood, taken from a patient treated with checkpoint blockade. Receptors were obtained from a human donor with melanoma.

In its sample, this clone was seen a few times. This chain links TRBV7-9 with TRBJ2-7; 11 positions match TRBD1. With 4 bases clipped from V and 1 base from J, the junction kept 9 bases outside the gene matches. The CDR3 length is 17 residues. Germline assignment: CDR1 SEHNR and CDR2 FQNEAQ (reference sequence). The CDR3 reads CASSSSTGQGDSYEQYF. DNA for the CDR3: TGTGCCAGCAGCTCCTCGACGGGACAGGGGGATTCCTACGAGCAGTACTTC.

V usage is TRBV27 and J usage is TRBJ2-3; D gene unclear. The germline gives CDR1 MNHEY, CDR2 SMNVEV (reference sequence). The CDR3 runs 13 residues. With 4 bases removed from V and 5 bases from J, the gap between germline ends came to 10 bases. Written as DNA, the CDR3 is TGTGCCAGCAGTTCTCGGGCACTAGATACGCAGTATTTT. Translated: CASSSRALDTQYF.

In its sample, this clone ranks as large. The chain employs TRBV28 and TRBJ2-7, with 10 nucleotides matching TRBD2. The germline V gene encodes CDR1 MDHEN and CDR2 SYDVKM. Trimming cost V 6 bases and J 0 bases; bases outside gene matches: 5. The CDR3 is 15 residues long. In DNA form, the CDR3 reads TGTGCCAGCAGACTAGCGGGACTCAGCTCCTACGAGCAGTACTTC. Its translation: CASRLAGLSSYEQYF.

This clone was seen a handful of times. The chain carries TRBV15 and TRBJ1-4; 7 nucleotides align to TRBD1. The CDR3 is 15 amino acids. Germline-derived CDR1 and CDR2 are LNHNV and YYDKDF (reference sequence). With 3 bases clipped from V and 4 bases from J, the junction kept 5 bases outside the gene matches. As DNA, the CDR3 is TGTGCCACCAGCAGGCAGGGGGTCGGTAATGAAAAACTGTTTTTT. Protein: CATSRQGVGNEKLFF. Based on the CDR3 plus reference TRBV15 and TRBJ1-4, the full variable domain is DAMVIQNPRYQVTQFGKPVTLSCSQTLNHNVMYWYQQKSSQAPKLLFHYYDKDFNNEADTPDNFQSRRPNTSFCFLDIRSPGLGDTAMYLCATSRQGVGNEKLFFGSGTQLSVL.

The J gene is TRBJ1-2, the V gene TRBV25-1; TRBD1 matches at 7 bases. This CDR3 comprises 14 residues. The trim removed 0 bases at V and 14 bases at J, leaving 12 bases unmatched. Germline CDR1 reads MGHDK; CDR2 reads SYGVNS. CDR3 nucleotide sequence: TGTGCCAGCAGTGAATATTTCGGACAGGAGATCCTGACCTTC. Translating it yields CASSEYFGQEILTF.

The chain links TRBV6-9 to TRBJ2-5, with D perhaps TRBD1 (5 bases). CDR3 length equals 15 residues. V was cut by 6 bases and J by 0 bases, with 14 bases left in between. The germline gives CDR1 MNHGY, CDR2 SVAAGI. CDR3 loop: CASRLTEAHQETQYF. CDR3 nucleotide sequence: TGTGCCAGCAGACTGACAGAGGCTCACCAAGAGACCCAGTACTTC.

The chain is built from TRBV7-9 and TRBJ1-3; unclear D gene. V was shortened by 4 bases and J by 4 bases, with 17 bases between the two germline ends. Germline CDR1 and CDR2: SEHNR and FQNEAQ (reference sequence). The CDR3 is 16 residues long. The CDR3 loop is CASSSPGWDKGNTIYF. In nucleotides, the CDR3 is TGTGCCAGCAGCTCCCCGGGGTGGGATAAAGGAAACACCATATATTTT.

This chain connects TRBV4-2 to TRBJ2-6; D uncertain. Germline V gene sequence: CDR1 LGHNA, CDR2 YNFKEQ. Deletions cut 4 bases from V and 3 bases from J, with 10 bases between. The CDR3 is 15 residues long. The CDR3 coding sequence is TGTGCCAGCAGCCCCCCGGTAGATGGGGCCAACGTCCTGACTTTC. This sequence encodes CASSPPVDGANVLTF.

CDR3 loop: CASSRLAEATEQFF. CDR3 in DNA: TGTGCCAGCAGCCGACTAGCGGAGGCCACTGAGCAGTTCTTC. The rearrangement links TRBV25-1 to TRBJ2-1; TRBD2 matches 9 bases. After removal of 6 bases from V and 9 bases from J, the junction contained 9 bases not matched to a gene. Germline V gives CDR1 MGHDK, CDR2 SYGVNS. The CDR3 totals 14 residues.

The DNA of the CDR3 is TGTGCGTGCTGGGAAGGGGAGACCCAGTACTTC. It encodes CACWEGETQYF. This chain connects TRBV5-4 to TRBJ2-5; D ambiguous. The CDR3 is 11 residues long. Germline assignment: CDR1 SGHNT and CDR2 YYREEE (reference sequence).

The rearrangement joins TRBV13 to TRBJ2-2, with D unresolved. V was clipped by 1 base and J by 3 bases, with 3 bases between them. The CDR3 is 13 residues long. Germline CDR1 is PRHDT and CDR2 is FYEKMQ (reference sequence). CDR3 sequence: CASSLEYTGELFF. CDR3 sequence (DNA): TGTGCCAGCAGCTTAGAGTACACCGGGGAGCTGTTTTTT.

This chain uses TRBV19 with TRBJ1-1; maybe TRBD1 (5 bases). CDR3 size: 14 residues. CDR1 is LNHDA, CDR2 SQIVND, per germline (reference sequence). V gave up 2 bases and J gave up 7 bases, with 14 bases separating them. CDR3 DNA sequence: TGTGCCAGTAGTATACAGGGCGAGTTGGGTGAAGCTTTCTTT. It specifies CASSIQGELGEAFF.

The rearrangement uses TRBV6-5 and TRBJ2-7; D is undetermined. CDR3 length: 11 residues. From germline, CDR1 is MNHEY and CDR2 SVGAGI. V dropped 2 bases and J dropped 2 bases, with 1 base sitting between them. Written as DNA, the CDR3 is TGTGCCAGCAGTTACACCTACGAGCAGTACTTC. Translation: CASSYTYEQYF.

This clone was detected once. The chain is built from TRBV13 and TRBJ1-2; 11 nucleotides line up with TRBD1. Looked up from germline, CDR1 is PRHDT and CDR2 is FYEKMQ (reference sequence). CDR3 length: 15 amino acids. V dropped 5 bases and J dropped 8; count of bases not matched to a gene: 10. The CDR3 DNA reads TGTGCCAGCAGCACAGGGACAGGGGGTAGCTACGGCTACACCTTC. This codes for CASSTGTGGSYGYTF.

V usage is TRBV5-1 and J usage is TRBJ2-7; D not certain. V lost 2 bases to trimming and J lost 2 bases, with 8 bases between them. CDR1 SGHRS and CDR2 YFSETQ come from the germline V gene. This CDR3 comprises 13 residues. CDR3 sequence (DNA): TGCGCCAGCAGCTTTGGCAAAGCCTACGAGCAGTACTTC. Its translation is CASSFGKAYEQYF.

The genes are TRBV28 and TRBJ1-1, with a possible D match to TRBD1 (5 bases). Germline lookup yields CDR1 MDHEN and CDR2 SYDVKM. The CDR3 runs 12 residues. V was cut by 10 bases and J by 4 bases, with 13 bases left in between. CDR3 loop: CAISTDTTEAFF. For the CDR3, the DNA is TGTGCCATATCGACAGACACCACTGAAGCTTTCTTT.

The chain carries TRBV2 and TRBJ1-2; D perhaps matches TRBD1 (5 bases). Looked up from germline, CDR1 is SNHLY and CDR2 is FYNNEI. V lost 4 bases and J lost 4, with 13 bases in between. The CDR3 is made up of 14 amino acids. The CDR3 sequence is CASSVGAVTYGYTF. The CDR3 nucleotides read TGTGCCAGCAGTGTTGGGGCAGTAACCTATGGCTACACCTTC.